The entry below gives a single TCR beta chain sequence along with its context. V shed 5 bases, J shed 0 bases, and the junction held 7 bases outside the gene matches. Germline loops: CDR1 SGHVS, CDR2 FQNEAQ. This CDR3 region has 16 residues. The method was immunoSEQ multiplex PCR; TCRdb's version includes in-frame clones alone and lacks a portion of them. The table has around 190,000 clones, roughly 82% seen once; the top ten hold roughly 8%. These data belong to a study of blood T cell repertoires in COVID-19. The overall study: The origin of the acute and convalescent COVID-19 samples was the United States, Italy and Spain.

The Seattle site enrolled patients during active infection and followed them longitudinally. The specimen sequenced was peripheral blood. This TCR derives from a woman aged 60-70 years with COVID-19, enrolled during active disease. This chain connects TRBV7-8 to TRBJ2-1; 7 nucleotides align to TRBD1. The CDR3 DNA follows: TGTGCCAGCAGCGAAGACAGGGCGAGCTCCTACAATGAGCAGTTCTTC. This codes for CASSEDRASSYNEQFF.